This TCR beta chain was sequenced for a study of beta chain features in type 1 diabetes. Findings of the study overall: TCRB CDR3s from Type 1 diabetes patients were moderately but significantly shorter in all four CD4+ subsets. The similarity of naive, central memory and Treg TCRB repertoires appeared greater among patients than among healthy donors.

This clone was observed many times. Its antigen remains unidentified. The V and J ends lost 7 bases and 3 bases respectively, with 11 bases between them. This CDR3 has 13 amino acids. Looked up from germline, CDR1 is SGHRS and CDR2 is YFSETQ. The isolated RNA, all of it, was reverse transcribed, so expressed TCRB transcripts were what got sequenced. Profiled with immunoSEQ multiplex PCR; TCRdb holds only in-frame clones, not every one. The sample has roughly 350,000 clones; over 9% are singletons. The source of this sequence is a man aged 25 to 40 with type 1 diabetes. Sequencing was performed on central memory CD4+ T cells from blood. The chain links TRBV5-1 to TRBJ2-1, with D uncertain. In nucleotides, the CDR3 is TGCGCCAGCGTAGACGGAAACTACAATGAGCAGTTCTTC. Translation: CASVDGNYNEQFF.